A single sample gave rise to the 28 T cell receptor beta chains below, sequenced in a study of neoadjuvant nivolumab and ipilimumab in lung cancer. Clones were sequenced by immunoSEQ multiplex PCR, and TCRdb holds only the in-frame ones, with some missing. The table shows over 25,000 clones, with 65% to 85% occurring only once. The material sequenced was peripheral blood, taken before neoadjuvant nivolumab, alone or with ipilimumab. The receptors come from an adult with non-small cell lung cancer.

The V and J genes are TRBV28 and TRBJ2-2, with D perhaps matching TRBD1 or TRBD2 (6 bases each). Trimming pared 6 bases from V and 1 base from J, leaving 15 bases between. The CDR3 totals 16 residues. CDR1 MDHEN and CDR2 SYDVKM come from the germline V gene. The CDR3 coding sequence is TGTGCCAGCAGCGAATCGGGGGCCCTGAACACCGGGGAGCTGTTTTTT. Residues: CASSESGALNTGELFF.

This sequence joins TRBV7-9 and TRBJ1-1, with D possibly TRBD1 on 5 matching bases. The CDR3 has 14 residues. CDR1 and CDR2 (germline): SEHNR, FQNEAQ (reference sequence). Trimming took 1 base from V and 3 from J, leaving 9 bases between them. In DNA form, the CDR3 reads TGTGCCAGCAGCTTAGTAGGGGTTCACACTGAAGCTTTCTTT. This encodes CASSLVGVHTEAFF.

CDR3 sequence reads: CAGVRDYNSPLHF. The CDR3 nucleotides are TGTGCCGGAGTCAGGGATTATAATTCACCCCTCCACTTT. The rearrangement uses TRBV6-1 and TRBJ1-6, with TRBD1 as a possible D gene (5 bases). The germline CDR1 and CDR2 sequences are MNHNS and SASEGT. V lost 11 bases and J 4 bases, leaving 12 bases between the germline ends. The CDR3 extends over 13 amino acids.

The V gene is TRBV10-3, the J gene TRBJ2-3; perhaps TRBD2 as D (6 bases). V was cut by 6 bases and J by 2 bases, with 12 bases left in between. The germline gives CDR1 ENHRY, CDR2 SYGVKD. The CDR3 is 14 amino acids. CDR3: CAISGGGHTDTQYF. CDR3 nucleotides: TGTGCCATCAGCGGCGGAGGGCACACAGATACGCAGTATTTT.

The CDR3 spells CASSSPFDSNTEAFF. The CDR3 DNA reads as TGTGCCAGCAGTTCCCCTTTCGACAGTAACACTGAAGCTTTCTTT. The gene calls are TRBV28 and TRBJ1-1; D perhaps matches TRBD1 (5 bases). This CDR3 spans 15 amino acids. Germline CDR1 is MDHEN and CDR2 is SYDVKM. V was clipped by 4 bases and J by 2 bases, with 14 bases between them. Full variable domain (rest looked up from reference TRBV28 and TRBJ1-1): DVKVTQSSRYLVKRTGEKVFLECVQDMDHENMFWYRQDPGLGLRLIYFSYDVKMKEKGDIPEGYSVSREKKERFSLILESASTNQTSMYLCASSSPFDSNTEAFFGQGTRLTVV.

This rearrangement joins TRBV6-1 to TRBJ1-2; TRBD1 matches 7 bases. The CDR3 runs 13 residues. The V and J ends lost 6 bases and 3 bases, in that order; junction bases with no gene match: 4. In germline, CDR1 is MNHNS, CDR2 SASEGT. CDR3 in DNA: TGTGCCAGCAGGGTTACAGGGGACTATGGCTACACCTTC. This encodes CASRVTGDYGYTF.

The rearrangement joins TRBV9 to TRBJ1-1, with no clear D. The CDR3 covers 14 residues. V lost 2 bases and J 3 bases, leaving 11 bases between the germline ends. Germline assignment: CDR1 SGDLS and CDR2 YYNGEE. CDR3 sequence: CASSVRAGDTEAFF. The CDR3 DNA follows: TGTGCCAGCAGCGTGAGGGCGGGCGACACTGAAGCTTTCTTT.

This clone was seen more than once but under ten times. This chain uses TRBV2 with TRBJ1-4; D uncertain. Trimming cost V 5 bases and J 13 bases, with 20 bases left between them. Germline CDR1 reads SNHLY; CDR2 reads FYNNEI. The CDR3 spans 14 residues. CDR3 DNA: TGTGCCAGCAGTAATGACCCTAACGGACTTAGACTGTTTTTT. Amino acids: CASSNDPNGLRLFF.

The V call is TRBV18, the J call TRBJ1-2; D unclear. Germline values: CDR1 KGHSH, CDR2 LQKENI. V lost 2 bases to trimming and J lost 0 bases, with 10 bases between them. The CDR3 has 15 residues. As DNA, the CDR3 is TGTGCCAGCTCACCAGGGAACGTTGCTAACTATGGCTACACCTTC. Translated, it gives CASSPGNVANYGYTF.

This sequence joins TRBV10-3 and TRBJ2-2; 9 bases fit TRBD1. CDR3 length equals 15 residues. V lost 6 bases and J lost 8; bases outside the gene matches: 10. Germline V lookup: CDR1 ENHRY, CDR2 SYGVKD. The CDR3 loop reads CAISDNRGRGGELFF. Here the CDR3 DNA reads TGTGCCATCAGCGACAACAGGGGGCGAGGGGGGGAGCTGTTTTTT.

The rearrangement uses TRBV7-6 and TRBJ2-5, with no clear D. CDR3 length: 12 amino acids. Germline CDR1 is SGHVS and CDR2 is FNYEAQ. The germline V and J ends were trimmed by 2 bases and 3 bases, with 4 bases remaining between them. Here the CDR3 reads CASSLIKETQYF. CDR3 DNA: TGTGCCAGCAGCTTAATTAAAGAGACCCAGTACTTC.

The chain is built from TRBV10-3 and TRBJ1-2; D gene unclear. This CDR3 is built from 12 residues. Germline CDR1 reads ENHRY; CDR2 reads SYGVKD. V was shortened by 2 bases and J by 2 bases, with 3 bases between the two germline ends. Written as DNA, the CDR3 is TGTGCCATCAGTGAGCAAAACTATGGCTACACCTTC. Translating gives CAISEQNYGYTF.

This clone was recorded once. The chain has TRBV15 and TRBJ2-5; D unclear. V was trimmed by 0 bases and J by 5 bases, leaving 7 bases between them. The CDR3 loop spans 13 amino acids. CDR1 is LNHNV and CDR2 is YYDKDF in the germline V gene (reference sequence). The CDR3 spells CATSRDPVETQYF. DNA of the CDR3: TGTGCCACCAGCAGAGATCCCGTGGAGACCCAGTACTTC.

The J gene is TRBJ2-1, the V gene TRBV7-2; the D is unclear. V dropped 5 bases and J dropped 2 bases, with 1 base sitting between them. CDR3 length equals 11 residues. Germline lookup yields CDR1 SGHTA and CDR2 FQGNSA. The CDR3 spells CASSTYNEQFF. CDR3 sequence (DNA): TGTGCCAGCAGCACCTACAATGAGCAGTTCTTC.

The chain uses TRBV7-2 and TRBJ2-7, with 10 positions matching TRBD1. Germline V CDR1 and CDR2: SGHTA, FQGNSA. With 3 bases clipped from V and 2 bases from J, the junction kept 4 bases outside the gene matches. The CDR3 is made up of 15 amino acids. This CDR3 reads CASSFSGTGAYEQYF. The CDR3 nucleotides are TGTGCCAGCAGCTTCTCGGGGACAGGGGCCTACGAGCAGTACTTC.

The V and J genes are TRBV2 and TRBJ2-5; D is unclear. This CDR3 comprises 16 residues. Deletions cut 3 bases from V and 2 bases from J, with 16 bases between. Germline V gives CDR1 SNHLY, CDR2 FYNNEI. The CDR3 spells CASSDSPTQAQETQYF. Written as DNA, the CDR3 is TGTGCCAGCAGTGATTCCCCGACGCAGGCTCAAGAGACCCAGTACTTC.

CDR3 sequence reads: CASSLGPSSRQFF. DNA for the CDR3: TGTGCCAGCAGCTTAGGGCCTAGCTCAAGGCAGTTCTTC. V usage is TRBV7-2 and J usage is TRBJ2-1; weak D call: TRBD2 (5 bases). In germline, CDR1 is SGHTA, CDR2 FQGNSA. This CDR3 comprises 13 residues. Between the trimmed V and J ends, which lost 1 base and 12 bases, there was a span of 13 bases.

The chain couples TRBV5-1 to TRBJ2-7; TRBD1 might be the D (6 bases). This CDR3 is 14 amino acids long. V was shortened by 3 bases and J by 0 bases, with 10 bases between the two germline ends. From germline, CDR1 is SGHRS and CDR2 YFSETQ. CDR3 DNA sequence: TGCGCCAGCAGCTCCGGGACACTCTCCTACGAGCAGTACTTC. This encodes CASSSGTLSYEQYF.

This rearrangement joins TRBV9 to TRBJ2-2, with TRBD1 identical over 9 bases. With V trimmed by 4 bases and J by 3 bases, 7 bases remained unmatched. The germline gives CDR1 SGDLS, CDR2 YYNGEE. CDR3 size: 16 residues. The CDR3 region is CASSRTGTGYTGELFF. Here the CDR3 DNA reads TGTGCCAGCAGCCGGACCGGGACAGGGTACACCGGGGAGCTGTTTTTT.

CDR3 loop: CASSVQGNYGYTF. CDR3 nucleotide sequence: TGTGCCAGCAGTGTACAGGGGAACTATGGCTACACCTTC. This chain uses TRBV28 with TRBJ1-2, with TRBD1 matching over 7 bases. Germline CDR1 and CDR2: MDHEN and SYDVKM. V trimming: 5 bases; J trimming: 2 bases; junction bases outside the gene matches: 2. This CDR3 contains 13 residues.

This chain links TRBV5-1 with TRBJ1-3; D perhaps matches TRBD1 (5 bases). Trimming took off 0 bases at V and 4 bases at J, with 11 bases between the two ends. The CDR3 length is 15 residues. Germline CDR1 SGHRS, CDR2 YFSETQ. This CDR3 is CASSLDVGVGNTIYF. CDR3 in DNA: TGCGCCAGCAGCTTGGACGTAGGGGTCGGAAACACCATATATTTT.

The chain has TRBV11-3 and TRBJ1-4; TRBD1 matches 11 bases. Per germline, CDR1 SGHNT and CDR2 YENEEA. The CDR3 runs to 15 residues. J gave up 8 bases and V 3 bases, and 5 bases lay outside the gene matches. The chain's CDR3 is CASSFGTGGLEKLFF. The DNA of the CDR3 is TGTGCCAGCAGCTTTGGGACAGGGGGGCTCGAAAAACTGTTTTTT.

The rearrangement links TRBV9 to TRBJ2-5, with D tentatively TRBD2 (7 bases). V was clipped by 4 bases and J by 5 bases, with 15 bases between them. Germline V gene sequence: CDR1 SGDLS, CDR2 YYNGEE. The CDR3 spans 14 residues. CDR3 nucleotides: TGTGCCAGCAGCACTTCGGGGGGCCAGGAGACCCAGTACTTC. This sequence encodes CASSTSGGQETQYF. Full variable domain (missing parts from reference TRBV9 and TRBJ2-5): DSGVTQTPKHLITATGQRVTLRCSPRSGDLSVYWYQQSLDQGLQFLIQYYNGEERAKGNILERFSAQQFPDLHSELNLSSLELGDSALYFCASSTSGGQETQYFGPGTRLLVL.

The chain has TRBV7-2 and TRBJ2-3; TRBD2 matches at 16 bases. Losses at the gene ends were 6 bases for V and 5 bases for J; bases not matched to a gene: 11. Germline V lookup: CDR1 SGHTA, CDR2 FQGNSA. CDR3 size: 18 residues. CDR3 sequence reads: CASSSSGTSGGGRDTQYF. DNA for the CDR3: TGTGCCAGCAGTTCATCTGGGACTAGCGGGGGGGGTCGAGATACGCAGTATTTT.

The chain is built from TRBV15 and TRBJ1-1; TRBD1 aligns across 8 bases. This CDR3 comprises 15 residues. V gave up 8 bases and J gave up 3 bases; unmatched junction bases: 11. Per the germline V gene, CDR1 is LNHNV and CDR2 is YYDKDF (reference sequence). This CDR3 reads CATGRQGSWDTEAFF. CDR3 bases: TGTGCCACCGGGAGACAGGGGAGCTGGGACACTGAAGCTTTCTTT.

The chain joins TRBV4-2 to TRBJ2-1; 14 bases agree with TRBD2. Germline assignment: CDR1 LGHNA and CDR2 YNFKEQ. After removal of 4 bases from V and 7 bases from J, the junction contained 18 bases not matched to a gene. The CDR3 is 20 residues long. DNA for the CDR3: TGTGCCAGCAGCCCAAGGGAGACTAGCGGGGGGGCTAGCAATTGGAATGAGCAGTTCTTC. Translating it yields CASSPRETSGGASNWNEQFF.

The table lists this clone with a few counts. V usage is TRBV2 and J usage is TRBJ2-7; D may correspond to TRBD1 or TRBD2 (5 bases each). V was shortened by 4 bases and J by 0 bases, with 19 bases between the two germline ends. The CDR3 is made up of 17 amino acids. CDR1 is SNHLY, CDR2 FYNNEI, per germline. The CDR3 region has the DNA TGTGCCAGCAGTGTAGAGCCGTGGGGACGCGACTCCTACGAGCAGTACTTC. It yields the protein CASSVEPWGRDSYEQYF.

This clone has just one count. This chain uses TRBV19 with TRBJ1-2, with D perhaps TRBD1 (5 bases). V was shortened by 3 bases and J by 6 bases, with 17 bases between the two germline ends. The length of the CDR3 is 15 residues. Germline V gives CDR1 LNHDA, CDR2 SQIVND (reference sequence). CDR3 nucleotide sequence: TGTGCCAGTAGTATGCGGCAGGGAAATTTTAATGGCTACACCTTC. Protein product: CASSMRQGNFNGYTF.